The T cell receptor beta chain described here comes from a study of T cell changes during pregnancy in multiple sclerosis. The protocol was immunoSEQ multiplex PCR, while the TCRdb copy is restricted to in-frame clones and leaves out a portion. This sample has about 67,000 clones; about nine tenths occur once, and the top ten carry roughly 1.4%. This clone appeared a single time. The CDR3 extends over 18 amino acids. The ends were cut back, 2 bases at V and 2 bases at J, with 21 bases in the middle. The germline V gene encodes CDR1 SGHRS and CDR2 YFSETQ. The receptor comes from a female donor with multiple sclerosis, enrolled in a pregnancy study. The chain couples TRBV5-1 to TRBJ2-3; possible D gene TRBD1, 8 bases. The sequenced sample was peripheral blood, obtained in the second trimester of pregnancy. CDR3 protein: CASSFEGGSGQATDTQYF. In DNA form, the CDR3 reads TGCGCCAGCAGCTTTGAGGGGGGGTCGGGACAGGCCACAGATACGCAGTATTTT.